This T cell receptor beta chain was captured in a study of blood T cell repertoires in COVID-19. Background on the study: Samples of COVID-19 (acute and convalescent) were obtained from the United States, Italy and Spain.

Germline V gene data show CDR1 as LGHDT and CDR2 as YNNKEL (reference sequence). CDR3 length: 15 amino acids. The V and J ends lost 7 bases and 4 bases respectively, with 17 bases between them. Methods used by the authors: Reference gene primer amplification in the assay estimated nucleated cell counts. Here immunoSEQ multiplex PCR was the method, and the copy in TCRdb shows in-frame clones only, minus some. V and J calls and clone size are as listed in that table; D and trimming were resolved from the DNA. Counted here are around 29,000 clones, approximately 88% occurring once; the ten biggest clones make up roughly 13%. This clone was picked up a small number of times.

The J gene is TRBJ1-3, the V gene TRBV3-1 (or the pseudogene TRBV3-2); D unresolved. The sequencing input was peripheral blood. The TCR originated in a man between 65 and 85 years old with active COVID-19. Here the CDR3 reads CASTTLDAGGNTIYF. CDR3 DNA: TGTGCCAGCACCACGCTTGATGCTGGCGGAAACACCATATATTTT.